The 5 T cell receptor beta chains listed next were all sequenced from one sample in a study of response to subunit inactivated influenza vaccine. Via MiXCR, TCRdb re-called the RT-PCR reads, giving one row per CDR3 protein. The sample gives around 200,000 distinct CDR3 sequences, about a tenth of which show up once; approximately 11% is in the top ten. Sequenced here: non-naive T cells sorted from PBMCs, sampled on the day of vaccination. The receptors shown here come from a man between 45 and 60 years old who received an inactivated influenza vaccine.

The chain uses TRBV10-3 and TRBJ1-5, with D possibly being TRBD1 (6 bases). The CDR3 loop spans 14 amino acids. With 2 bases removed from V and 3 bases from J, the gap between germline ends came to 8 bases. Germline CDR1 and CDR2: ENHRY and SYGVKD. As DNA, the CDR3 is TGTGCCATCAGTGAGGGACAGAACAATCAGCCCCAGCATTTT. It encodes CAISEGQNNQPQHF.

This clonotype was picked up many times. This chain uses TRBV14 with TRBJ1-3, with D uncertain. The CDR3 totals 15 residues. V was cut by 0 bases and J by 0 bases, with 6 bases left in between. The V gene's germline CDR1 is SGHDN and CDR2 FVKESK. CDR3: CASSQEIVSGNTIYF. For the CDR3, the DNA is TGTGCCAGCAGCCAAGAGATTGTCTCTGGAAACACCATATATTTT.

V is TRBV5-1 and J is TRBJ2-3; 10 nucleotides match TRBD1. Trimming cost V 4 bases and J 6 bases; bases outside gene matches: 11. This CDR3 is 16 amino acids long. The V gene's germline CDR1 is SGHRS and CDR2 YFSETQ. In nucleotides, the CDR3 is TGCGCCAGCAGCCATGGGGACAGGGGAAGGCGGGATACGCAGTATTTT. Residues: CASSHGDRGRRDTQYF.

The chain has TRBV7-2 and TRBJ2-7, with 11 nucleotides matching TRBD2. Germline CDR1 and CDR2: SGHTA and FQGNSA. The V segment lost 5 bases and the J segment 4 bases; nucleotides outside the gene matches: 4. The CDR3 length is 14 residues. The CDR3, as DNA: TGTGCCAGCAGCCTGTGGACTAGCGGGTACGAGCAGTACTTC. Its translation: CASSLWTSGYEQYF.

In regard to this clonotype: A much larger clone lies a single base off, so this may be a read error. The genes are TRBV5-1 and TRBJ1-6; 8 bases match TRBD1. The CDR3 runs 17 residues. Germline V gene sequence: CDR1 SGHRS, CDR2 YFSETQ. CDR3 nucleotides: TGCGCCAGCAGCTTGGGACCCCGGACAGGGTATAATTCACCCATCCACTTT. Protein: CASSLGPRTGYNSPIHF.